This TCR beta chain derives from a study of somatic mutations in cytotoxic T cells in rheumatoid arthritis. Overall study findings and caveats: Rheumatoid arthritis patients were compared with age-matched healthy controls, and their CD8+ T-cell clonality did not differ significantly. Exceedance of 20% of CD8+ cells by the largest CD8+ clone occurred in about an eighth of the roughly 60 patients.

Repertoires were generated with immunoSEQ multiplex PCR, while TCRdb's copy carries only in-frame clones and drops some. The sample holds about 7,000 clones, approximately 60% seen once. Within the sample, this clone is large (0.1 to 1%). The antigen is not known. The CDR3 contains 15 residues. Germline CDR1 SGHNT, CDR2 YENEEA. V lost 1 base to trimming and J lost 6 bases; unmatched junction nucleotides: 5. The sequenced sample consisted of CD8+ T cells sorted from blood. The V gene is TRBV11-3, the J gene TRBJ2-1, with 8 bases aligning to TRBD1. The source is a woman between 35 and 50 years old in good health. CDR3 DNA: TGTGCCAGCAGCTTAGGACCTACAGGGGGCAATGAGCAGTTCTTC. It specifies CASSLGPTGGNEQFF.